Following are 20 T cell receptor beta chains from one sample sequenced in a study of cytomegalovirus exposure and HLA in healthy donors. PCR was performed using 60 Vbeta and 13 Jbeta primers. Libraries were prepared by immunoSEQ multiplex PCR; TCRdb keeps only in-frame clonotypes and omits some of them. The sample has 150,000 or so clones, about 83% seen once. Specimen: PBMCs. The receptors come from a woman between 40 and 50 years old in good health and CMV-seronegative.

The rearrangement links TRBV6-4 to TRBJ1-6, with TRBD1 matching over 8 bases. This CDR3 has 15 residues. Germline V CDR1 and CDR2: MRHNA, SNTAGT. V shed 2 bases, J shed 6 bases, and the junction held 3 bases outside the gene matches. The CDR3 nucleotides read TGTGCCAGCAGTGACCAGGGGGCGGGTAATTCACCCCTCCACTTT. Protein sequence: CASSDQGAGNSPLHF.

This clone was found a few times. The genes are TRBV10-2 and TRBJ1-5; D not resolved. This CDR3 spans 14 amino acids. Germline CDR1 and CDR2: WSHSY and SAAADI. With 9 bases removed from V and 2 bases from J, the gap between germline ends came to 14 bases. The CDR3 is CASSLGNGNQPQHF. The DNA for the CDR3 is TGCGCCAGTAGCTTAGGTAATGGCAATCAGCCCCAGCATTTT.

The V gene is TRBV7-6, the J gene TRBJ1-4; TRBD1 matches 9 bases. With 5 bases clipped from V and 4 bases from J, the junction kept 14 bases outside the gene matches. The germline V gene has CDR1 SGHVS and CDR2 FNYEAQ. The CDR3 runs 18 residues. In nucleotides, the CDR3 is TGTGCCAGCAGCCCCCGGGACAGGGAACTATCTTTTAATGAAAAACTGTTTTTT. It encodes CASSPRDRELSFNEKLFF.

The chain combines TRBV7-8 with TRBJ2-5; 8 bases agree with TRBD2. Germline CDR1 is SGHVS and CDR2 is FQNEAQ. This CDR3 region has 15 residues. The J segment lost 5 bases and the V segment lost 5 bases, leaving 10 bases of the junction unmatched. The CDR3 coding sequence is TGTGCCAGCAGCGGCCGGCGACTAGCGACGGAGACCCAGTACTTC. Its translation is CASSGRRLATETQYF.

V and J are TRBV18 and TRBJ1-6, with 8 bases lining up with TRBD1. The J segment lost 9 bases and the V segment lost 0 bases, leaving 4 bases of the junction unmatched. The CDR3 contains 15 residues. The germline CDR1 and CDR2 sequences are KGHSH and LQKENI. The CDR3 protein is CASSPPLGQGSPLHF. The CDR3 coding sequence is TGTGCCAGCTCACCACCGTTAGGACAGGGTTCACCCCTCCACTTT.

In this sample, this clone turned up once. This chain joins TRBV5-5 and TRBJ1-2; TRBD1 matches 9 bases. J was trimmed by 0 bases and V by 4 bases; bases with no gene match: 16. Looked up from germline, CDR1 is SGHKS and CDR2 is YYEKEE (reference sequence). This CDR3 is 19 amino acids long. CDR3 amino acids: CASSGKTGGAEISNYGYTF. CDR3 DNA sequence: TGTGCCAGCAGCGGCAAAACAGGGGGCGCGGAAATCTCTAACTATGGCTACACCTTC.

J is TRBJ2-2 and V is TRBV7-8, with D unclear. The CDR3 runs 14 residues. Between the trimmed V and J ends, which lost 7 bases and 5 bases, there was a span of 14 bases. Germline V lookup: CDR1 SGHVS, CDR2 FQNEAQ. CDR3 residues: CASIATRLTGELFF. The CDR3 DNA reads TGTGCCAGCATCGCGACTCGATTAACCGGGGAGCTGTTTTTT.

V and J are TRBV6-4 and TRBJ1-4; D is unresolved. This CDR3 is 14 amino acids long. CDR1 MRHNA and CDR2 SNTAGT come from the germline V gene. Trimming cost V 3 bases and J 0 bases, with 5 bases left between them. CDR3 region: CASSELATNEKLFF. CDR3 bases: TGTGCCAGCAGTGAACTCGCAACTAATGAAAAACTGTTTTTT.

The chain has TRBV4-1 and TRBJ2-2, with 16 bases aligning to TRBD2. V trimming: 7 bases; J trimming: 7 bases; junction bases outside the gene matches: 9. The CDR3 runs to 17 residues. CDR1 and CDR2 from the germline V gene are MGHRA and YSYEKL. The CDR3 sequence: CASTRGLAGGPNGELFF. CDR3 bases: TGCGCCAGCACCCGGGGACTAGCGGGGGGGCCTAACGGGGAGCTGTTTTTT.

This chain uses TRBV5-1 with TRBJ1-5, with a weak D call TRBD1 (5 bases). The germline CDR1 and CDR2 sequences are SGHRS and YFSETQ. V was cut by 7 bases and J by 0 bases, with 8 bases left in between. The CDR3 contains 13 residues. As DNA, the CDR3 is TGCGCCAGCCGCAGGGATAGCAATCAGCCCCAGCATTTT. Protein: CASRRDSNQPQHF. The whole variable domain, remainder taken from reference TRBV5-1 and TRBJ1-5, is KAGVTQTPRYLIKTRGQQVTLSCSPISGHRSVSWYQQTPGQGLQFLFEYFSETQRNKGNFPGRFSGRQFSNSRSEMNVSTLELGDSALYLCASRRDSNQPQHFGDGTRLSIL.

This chain joins TRBV7-6 and TRBJ2-3; the match to TRBD1 covers 12 bases. Trimming cost V 1 base and J 4 bases; bases outside gene matches: 15. The CDR3 has 20 amino acids. Germline V gives CDR1 SGHVS, CDR2 FNYEAQ. The CDR3 sequence is CASSLVTRPGTGGGPDTQYF. Here the CDR3 DNA reads TGTGCCAGCAGCTTAGTGACTCGCCCGGGGACAGGGGGCGGCCCAGATACGCAGTATTTT.

The chain joins TRBV28 to TRBJ2-7; D is undetermined. Deletions cut 6 bases from V and 2 bases from J, with 14 bases between. This CDR3 spans 14 amino acids. Per the germline V gene, CDR1 is MDHEN and CDR2 is SYDVKM. CDR3 region: CASSLPQVAYEQYF. The CDR3 region has the DNA TGTGCCAGCAGCCTCCCCCAGGTGGCCTACGAGCAGTACTTC.

The rearrangement uses TRBV6-6 and TRBJ1-1; the D gene is possibly TRBD1 (5 bases). This CDR3 spans 13 amino acids. Per the germline V gene, CDR1 is MNHNY and CDR2 is SVGAGI (reference sequence). Between the trimmed V and J ends, which lost 10 bases and 2 bases, there was a span of 14 bases. The chain's CDR3 is CAIRVGGNTEAFF. The CDR3 bases are TGTGCCATCCGGGTGGGGGGTAACACTGAAGCTTTCTTT.

The CDR3 coding sequence is TGTGCCAGTAGTAAAAGACGGAACTATAGCAATCAGCCCCAGCATTTT. Protein: CASSKRRNYSNQPQHF. The chain carries TRBV19 and TRBJ1-5; D gene unclear. The ends were cut back, 4 bases at V and 0 bases at J, with 13 bases in the middle. The CDR3 runs 16 residues. Germline-derived CDR1 and CDR2 are LNHDA and SQIVND (reference sequence).

Of note for this clone: An end of the junction does not agree with germline; a read error may underlie this. The chain is built from TRBV7-7 and TRBJ1-2, with unresolved D. The CDR3 consists of 14 residues. CDR1 and CDR2 from the germline V gene are SSHAT and FNYEAQ (reference sequence). The CDR3 coding sequence is TGTGCTAGCAGCCCCCTGGCCAGTAACTATGGCTACACCTTC. This encodes CASSPLASNYGYTF.

The chain combines TRBV27 with TRBJ2-7; 10 nucleotides agree with TRBD2. The V and J ends lost 6 bases and 5 bases, in that order; junction bases with no gene match: 7. This CDR3 has 14 amino acids. CDR1 is MNHEY, CDR2 SMNVEV, per germline (reference sequence). In DNA, the CDR3 is TGTGCCAGCAGACCGGGACTAGCGTCCCACGAGCAGTACTTC. It is translated as CASRPGLASHEQYF.

The gene calls are TRBV11-3 and TRBJ2-2; possible D gene TRBD2, 5 bases. This CDR3 has 17 amino acids. Germline values: CDR1 SGHNT, CDR2 YENEEA. The V and J ends lost 1 base and 3 bases respectively, with 15 bases between them. CDR3 DNA: TGTGCCAGCAGCTTAGTGGGTGCGGGCGGATACACCGGGGAGCTGTTTTTT. Protein product: CASSLVGAGGYTGELFF.

This chain connects TRBV6-1 to TRBJ1-5; D might be TRBD1 (5 bases). CDR3 length: 15 amino acids. Germline V CDR1 and CDR2: MNHNS, SASEGT. V lost 7 bases and J 0 bases, leaving 13 bases between the germline ends. The CDR3 is CASTRALSSNQPQHF. CDR3 DNA sequence: TGTGCCAGCACCAGGGCCCTTTCTAGCAATCAGCCCCAGCATTTT.

This chain joins TRBV6-1 and TRBJ2-1, with TRBD2 as a possible D gene (6 bases). The V end lost 0 bases, the J end lost 4 bases, and 13 bases lay between the germline ends. The length of the CDR3 is 16 residues. The germline CDR1 and CDR2 sequences are MNHNS and SASEGT. In nucleotides, the CDR3 is TGTGCCAGCAGTGAAGCGCTGCTAGCGCCTTACAATGAGCAGTTCTTC. Translated, it gives CASSEALLAPYNEQFF.

The chain links TRBV5-8 to TRBJ2-7, with 7 positions matching TRBD2. Looked up from germline, CDR1 is SGHTS and CDR2 is YDEGEE. The CDR3 is 15 residues long. The junction had 9 bases not matched to a gene; V was cut back by 3 bases and J by 3 bases. The CDR3 DNA reads as TGTGCCAGCAGCTCACGATCGGGACTACACTACGAGCAGTACTTC. Protein: CASSSRSGLHYEQYF.